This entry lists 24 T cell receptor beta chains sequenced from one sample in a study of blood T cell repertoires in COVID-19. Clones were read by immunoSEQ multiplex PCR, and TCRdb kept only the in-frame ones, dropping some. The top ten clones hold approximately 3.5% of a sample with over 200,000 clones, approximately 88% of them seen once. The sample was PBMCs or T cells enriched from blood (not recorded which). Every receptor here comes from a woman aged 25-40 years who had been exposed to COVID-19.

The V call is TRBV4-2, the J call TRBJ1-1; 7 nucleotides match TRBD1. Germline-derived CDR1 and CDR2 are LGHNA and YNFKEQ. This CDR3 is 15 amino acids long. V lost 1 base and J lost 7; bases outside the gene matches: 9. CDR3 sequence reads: CASSQAGGGLGEAFF. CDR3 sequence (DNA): TGTGCCAGCAGCCAAGCGGGAGGGGGCTTGGGTGAAGCTTTCTTT.

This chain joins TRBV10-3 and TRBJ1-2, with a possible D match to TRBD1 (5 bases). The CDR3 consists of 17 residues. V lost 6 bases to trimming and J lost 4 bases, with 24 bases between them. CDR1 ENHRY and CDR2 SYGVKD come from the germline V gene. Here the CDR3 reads CAISLTGGRPVSYGYTF. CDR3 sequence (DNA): TGTGCCATCAGCCTAACGGGGGGTAGACCTGTTAGCTATGGCTACACCTTC.

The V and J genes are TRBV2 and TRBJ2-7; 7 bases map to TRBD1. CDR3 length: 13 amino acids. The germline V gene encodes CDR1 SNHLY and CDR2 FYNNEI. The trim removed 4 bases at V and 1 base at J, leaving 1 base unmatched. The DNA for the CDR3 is TGTGCCAGCAGTGGGGACAGTTCCTACGAGCAGTACTTC. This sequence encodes CASSGDSSYEQYF.

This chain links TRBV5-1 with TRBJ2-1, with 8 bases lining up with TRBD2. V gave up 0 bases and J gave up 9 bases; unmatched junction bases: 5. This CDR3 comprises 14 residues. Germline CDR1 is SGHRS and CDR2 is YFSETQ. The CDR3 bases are TGCGCCAGCAGCTTGGACGGGAGGGCCGGTGAGCAGTTCTTC. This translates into CASSLDGRAGEQFF.

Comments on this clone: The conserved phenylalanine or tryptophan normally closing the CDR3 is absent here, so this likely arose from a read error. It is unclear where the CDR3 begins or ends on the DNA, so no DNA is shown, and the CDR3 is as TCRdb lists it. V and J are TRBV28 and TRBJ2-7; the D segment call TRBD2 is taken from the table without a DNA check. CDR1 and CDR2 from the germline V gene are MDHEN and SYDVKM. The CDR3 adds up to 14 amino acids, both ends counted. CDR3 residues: CASSPHSTPSRLVD.

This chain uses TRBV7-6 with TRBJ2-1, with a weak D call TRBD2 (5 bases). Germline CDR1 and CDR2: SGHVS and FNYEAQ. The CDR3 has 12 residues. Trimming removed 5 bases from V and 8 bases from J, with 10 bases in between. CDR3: CASSQVRDEQFF. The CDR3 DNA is TGTGCCAGCAGCCAAGTGCGGGATGAGCAGTTCTTC.

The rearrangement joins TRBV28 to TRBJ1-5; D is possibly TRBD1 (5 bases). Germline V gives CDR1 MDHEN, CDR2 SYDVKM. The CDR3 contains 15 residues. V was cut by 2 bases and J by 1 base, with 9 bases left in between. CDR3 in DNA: TGTGCCAGCAGTTTACCGGACATAAGCAATCAGCCCCAGCATTTT. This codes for CASSLPDISNQPQHF.

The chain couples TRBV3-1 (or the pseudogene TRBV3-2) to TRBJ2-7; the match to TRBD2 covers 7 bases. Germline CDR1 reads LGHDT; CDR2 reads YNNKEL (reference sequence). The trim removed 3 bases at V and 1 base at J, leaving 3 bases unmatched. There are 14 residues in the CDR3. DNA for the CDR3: TGTGCCAGCAGCCAGAGCGGGACGTCCTACGAGCAGTACTTC. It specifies CASSQSGTSYEQYF.

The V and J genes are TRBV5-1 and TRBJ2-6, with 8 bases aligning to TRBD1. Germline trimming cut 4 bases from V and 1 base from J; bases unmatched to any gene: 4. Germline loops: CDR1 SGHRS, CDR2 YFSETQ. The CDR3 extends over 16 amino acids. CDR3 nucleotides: TGCGCCAGCAGCCCTTGGACAGGGTCTGGGGCCAACGTCCTGACTTTC. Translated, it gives CASSPWTGSGANVLTF.

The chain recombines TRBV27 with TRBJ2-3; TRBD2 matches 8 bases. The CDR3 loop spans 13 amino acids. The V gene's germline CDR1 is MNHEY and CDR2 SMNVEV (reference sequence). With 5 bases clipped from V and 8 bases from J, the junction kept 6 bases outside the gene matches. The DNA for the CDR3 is TGTGCCAGCAGTCGGGAGGGAGCGGGTACGCAGTATTTT. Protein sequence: CASSREGAGTQYF.

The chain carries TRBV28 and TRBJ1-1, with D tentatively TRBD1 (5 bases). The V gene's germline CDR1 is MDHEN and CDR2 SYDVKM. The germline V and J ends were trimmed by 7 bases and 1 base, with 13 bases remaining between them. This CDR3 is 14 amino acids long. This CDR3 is CASIRGTANTEAFF. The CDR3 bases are TGTGCCAGCATACGCGGGACCGCGAACACTGAAGCTTTCTTT.

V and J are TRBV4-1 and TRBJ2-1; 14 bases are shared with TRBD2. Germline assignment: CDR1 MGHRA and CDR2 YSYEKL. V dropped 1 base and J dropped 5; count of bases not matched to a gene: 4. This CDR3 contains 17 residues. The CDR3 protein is CASSQGLAGGTDNEQFF. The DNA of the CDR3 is TGCGCCAGCAGCCAAGGACTAGCGGGAGGGACGGACAATGAGCAGTTCTTC.

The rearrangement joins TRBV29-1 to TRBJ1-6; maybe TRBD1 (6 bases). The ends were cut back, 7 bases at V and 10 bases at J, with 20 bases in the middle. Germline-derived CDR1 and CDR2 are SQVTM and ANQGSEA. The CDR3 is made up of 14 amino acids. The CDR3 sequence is CSASLQGSNSPLHF. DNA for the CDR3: TGCAGCGCAAGTCTACAGGGAAGTAACTCACCCCTCCACTTT. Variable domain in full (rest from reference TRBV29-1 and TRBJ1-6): SAVISQKPSRDICQRGTSLTIQCQVDSQVTMMFWYRQQPGQSLTLIATANQGSEATYESGFVIDKFPISRPNLTFSTLTVSNMSPEDSSIYLCSASLQGSNSPLHFGNGTRLTVT.

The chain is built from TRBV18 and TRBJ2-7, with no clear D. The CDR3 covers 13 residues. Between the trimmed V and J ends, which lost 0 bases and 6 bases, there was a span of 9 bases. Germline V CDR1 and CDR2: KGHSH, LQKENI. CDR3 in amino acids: CASSPPLAREQYF. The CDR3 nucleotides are TGTGCCAGCTCACCACCGCTGGCTCGCGAGCAGTACTTC.

CDR3 bases: TGTGCCAGCAGTCCTAACACAGGGTTGGGGTACACTGAAGCTTTCTTT. The encoded protein is CASSPNTGLGYTEAFF. The chain employs TRBV27 and TRBJ1-1, with D possibly being TRBD1 (6 bases). V was trimmed by 5 bases and J by 3 bases, leaving 19 bases between them. The CDR3 consists of 16 residues. In germline, CDR1 is MNHEY, CDR2 SMNVEV (reference sequence).

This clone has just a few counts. The CDR3 protein is CASGTGHTVSTDTQYF. CDR3 sequence (DNA): TGTGCTAGTGGGACGGGACATACGGTTTCCACAGATACGCAGTATTTT. The chain uses TRBV12-5 and TRBJ2-3; D possibly corresponds to TRBD1 (6 bases). Germline CDR1 and CDR2: LGHNT and FRNRAP. Trimming removed 6 bases from V and 2 bases from J, with 18 bases in between. CDR3 length equals 16 residues.

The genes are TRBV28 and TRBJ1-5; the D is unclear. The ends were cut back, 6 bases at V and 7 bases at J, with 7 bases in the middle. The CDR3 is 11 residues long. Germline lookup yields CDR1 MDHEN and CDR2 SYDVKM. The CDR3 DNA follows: TGTGCCAGCAGGGGAGAACAGCCCCAGCATTTT. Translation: CASRGEQPQHF.

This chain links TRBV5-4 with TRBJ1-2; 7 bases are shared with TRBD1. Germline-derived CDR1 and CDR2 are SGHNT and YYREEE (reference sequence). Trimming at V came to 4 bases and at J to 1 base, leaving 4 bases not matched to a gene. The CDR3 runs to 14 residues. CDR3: CASSPGQLNYGYTF. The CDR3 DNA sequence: TGTGCCAGCAGCCCGGGACAGCTTAACTATGGCTACACCTTC. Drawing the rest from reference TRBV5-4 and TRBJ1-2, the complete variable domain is ETGVTQSPTHLIKTRGQQVTLRCSSQSGHNTVSWYQQALGQGPQFIFQYYREEENGRGNFPPRFSGLQFPNYSSELNVNALELDDSALYLCASSPGQLNYGYTFGSGTRLTVV.

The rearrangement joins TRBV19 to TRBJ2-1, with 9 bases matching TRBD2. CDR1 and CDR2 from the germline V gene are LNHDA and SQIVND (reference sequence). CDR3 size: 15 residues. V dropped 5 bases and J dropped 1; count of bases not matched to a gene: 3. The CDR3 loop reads CASSVAGVSYNEQFF. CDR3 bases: TGTGCCAGTAGTGTAGCGGGAGTATCCTACAATGAGCAGTTCTTC.

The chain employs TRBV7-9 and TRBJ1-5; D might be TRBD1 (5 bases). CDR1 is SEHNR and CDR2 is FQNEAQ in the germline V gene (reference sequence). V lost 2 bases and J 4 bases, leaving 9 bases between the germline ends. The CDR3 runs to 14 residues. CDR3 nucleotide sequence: TGTGCCAGCAGCTTACCCGGGACTAATCAGCCCCAGCATTTT. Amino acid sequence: CASSLPGTNQPQHF.

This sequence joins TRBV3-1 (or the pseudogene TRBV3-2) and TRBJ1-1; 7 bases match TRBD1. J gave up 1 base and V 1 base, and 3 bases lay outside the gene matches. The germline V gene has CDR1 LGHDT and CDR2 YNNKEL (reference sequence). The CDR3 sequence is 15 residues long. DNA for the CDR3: TGTGCCAGCAGCCAAGGTCACAGGGGGAACACTGAAGCTTTCTTT. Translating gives CASSQGHRGNTEAFF.

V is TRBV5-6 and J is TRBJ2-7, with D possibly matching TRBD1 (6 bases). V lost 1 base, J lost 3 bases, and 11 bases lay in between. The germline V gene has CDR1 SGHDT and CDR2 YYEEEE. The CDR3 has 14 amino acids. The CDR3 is CASSLQTGNYEQYF. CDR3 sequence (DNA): TGTGCCAGCAGCTTGCAAACAGGGAACTACGAGCAGTACTTC.

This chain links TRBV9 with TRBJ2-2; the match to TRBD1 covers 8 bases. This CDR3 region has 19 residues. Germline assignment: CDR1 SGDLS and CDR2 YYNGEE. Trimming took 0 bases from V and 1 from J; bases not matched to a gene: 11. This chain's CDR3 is CASSVVPGGSILNTGELFF. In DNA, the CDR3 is TGTGCCAGCAGCGTAGTCCCAGGGGGCTCTATCTTGAACACCGGGGAGCTGTTTTTT.

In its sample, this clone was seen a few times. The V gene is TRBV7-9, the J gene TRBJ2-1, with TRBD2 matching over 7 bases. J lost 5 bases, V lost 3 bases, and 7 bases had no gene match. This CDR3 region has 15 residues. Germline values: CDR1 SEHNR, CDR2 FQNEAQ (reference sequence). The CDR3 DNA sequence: TGTGCCAGCAGCTTGGGACTACCCAGAGACAATGAGCAGTTCTTC. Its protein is CASSLGLPRDNEQFF.